This record looks at one TCR beta chain sequence and its context. As yet, its antigen is unknown. These data come from a study of CD8 T cells in ankylosing spondylitis. Study results and limitations: Seemingly characteristic of ankylosing spondylitis blood was a TCR beta motif consisting of 7 or 8 highly homologous variants. Disease-linked clones were reportedly significantly enriched in matched ankylosing spondylitis synovial fluid.

The germline V gene has CDR1 DFQATT and CDR2 SNEGSKA (reference sequence). This CDR3 comprises 13 residues. V lost 8 bases to trimming and J lost 0 bases, with 13 bases between them. Quantitative barcoded 5'-RACE was used to prepare TCR beta libraries. From the 5' RACE reads, TCRdb called clonotypes with MiXCR, one entry per CDR3 protein. The profile shows about 180,000 distinct CDR3 sequences, approximately 9.9% of them singletons. Sequenced sample: blood, either unsorted or a sorted T cell fraction (not recorded which). This clonotype originated in a female donor with ankylosing spondylitis or in good health (not recorded which). V is TRBV20-1 and J is TRBJ1-2; maybe TRBD1 (5 bases). The CDR3 DNA sequence: TGCAGTTCTCCCGGGGACGCTAACTATGGCTACACCTTC. Its protein product is CSSPGDANYGYTF.